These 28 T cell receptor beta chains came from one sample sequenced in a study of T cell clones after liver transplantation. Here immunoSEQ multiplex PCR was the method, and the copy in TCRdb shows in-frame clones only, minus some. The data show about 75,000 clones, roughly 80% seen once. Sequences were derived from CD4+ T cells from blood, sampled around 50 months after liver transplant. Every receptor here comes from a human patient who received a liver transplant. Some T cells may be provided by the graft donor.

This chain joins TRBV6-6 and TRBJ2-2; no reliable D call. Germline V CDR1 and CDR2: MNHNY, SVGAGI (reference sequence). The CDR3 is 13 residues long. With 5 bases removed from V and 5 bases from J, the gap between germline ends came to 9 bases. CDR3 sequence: CASSPMGTGELFF. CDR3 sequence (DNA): TGTGCCAGCAGTCCAATGGGGACCGGGGAGCTGTTTTTT.

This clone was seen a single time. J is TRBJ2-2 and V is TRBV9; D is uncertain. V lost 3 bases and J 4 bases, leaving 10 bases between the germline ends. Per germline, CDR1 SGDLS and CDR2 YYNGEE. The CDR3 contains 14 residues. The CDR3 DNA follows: TGTGCCAGCAGCGAAAGCACGGGCACCGGGGAGCTGTTTTTT. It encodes CASSESTGTGELFF.

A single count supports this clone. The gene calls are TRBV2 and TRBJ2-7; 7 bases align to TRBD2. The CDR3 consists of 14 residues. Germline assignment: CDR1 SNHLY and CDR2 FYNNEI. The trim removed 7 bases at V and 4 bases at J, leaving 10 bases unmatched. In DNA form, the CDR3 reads TGTGCCAGCATTCAAGCGGGAATGACTTACGAGCAGTACTTC. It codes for CASIQAGMTYEQYF.

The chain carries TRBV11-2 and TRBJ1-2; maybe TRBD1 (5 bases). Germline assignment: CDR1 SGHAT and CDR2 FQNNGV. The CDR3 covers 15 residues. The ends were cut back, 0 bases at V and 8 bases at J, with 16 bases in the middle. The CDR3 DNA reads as TGTGCCAGCAGCTTAGACGGGGACCTTGTTCGGGGCTACACCTTC. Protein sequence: CASSLDGDLVRGYTF.

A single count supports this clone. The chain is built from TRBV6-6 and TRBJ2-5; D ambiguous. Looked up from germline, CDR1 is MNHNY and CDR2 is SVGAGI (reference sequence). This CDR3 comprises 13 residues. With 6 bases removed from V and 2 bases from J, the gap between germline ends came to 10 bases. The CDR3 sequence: CASSEREQETQYF. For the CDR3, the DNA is TGTGCCAGCAGCGAACGAGAACAAGAGACCCAGTACTTC.

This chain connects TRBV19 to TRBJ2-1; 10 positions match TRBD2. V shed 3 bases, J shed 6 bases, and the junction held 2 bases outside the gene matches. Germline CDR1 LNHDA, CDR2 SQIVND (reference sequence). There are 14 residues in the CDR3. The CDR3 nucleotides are TGTGCCAGTAGTATGGTAGCGGGGGGCAATGAGCAGTTCTTC. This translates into CASSMVAGGNEQFF.

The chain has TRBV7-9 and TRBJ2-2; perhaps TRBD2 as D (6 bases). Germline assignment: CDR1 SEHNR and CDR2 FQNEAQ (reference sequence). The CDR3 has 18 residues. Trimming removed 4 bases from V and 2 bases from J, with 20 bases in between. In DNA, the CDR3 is TGTGCCAGCAGCTGGGCCGGGGAGGCGGGACTCAACACCGGGGAGCTGTTTTTT. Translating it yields CASSWAGEAGLNTGELFF.

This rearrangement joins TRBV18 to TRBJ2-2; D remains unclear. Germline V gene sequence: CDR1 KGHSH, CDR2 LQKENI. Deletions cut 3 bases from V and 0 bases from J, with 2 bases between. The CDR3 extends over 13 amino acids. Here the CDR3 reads CASSPPNTGELFF. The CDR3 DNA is TGTGCCAGCTCACCCCCGAACACCGGGGAGCTGTTTTTT.

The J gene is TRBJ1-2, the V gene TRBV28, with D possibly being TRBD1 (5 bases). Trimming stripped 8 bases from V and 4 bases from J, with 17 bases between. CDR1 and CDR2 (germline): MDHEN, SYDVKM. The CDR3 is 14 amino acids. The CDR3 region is CASSSQDVAYGYTF. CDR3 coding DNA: TGTGCCAGCTCTTCACAGGACGTAGCCTATGGCTACACCTTC.

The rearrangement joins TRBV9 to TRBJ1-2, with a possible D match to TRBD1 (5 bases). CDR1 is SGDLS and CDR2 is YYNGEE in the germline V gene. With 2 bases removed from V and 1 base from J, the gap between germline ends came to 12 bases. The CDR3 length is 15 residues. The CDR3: CASSVRDSFNYGYTF. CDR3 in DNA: TGTGCCAGCAGCGTCCGGGACTCTTTTAACTATGGCTACACCTTC.

The CDR3 sequence is CASSLVYVSLNTGELFF. CDR3 nucleotide sequence: TGTGCCAGCAGCTTAGTTTACGTTAGTTTAAACACCGGGGAGCTGTTTTTT. This chain connects TRBV7-2 to TRBJ2-2; D remains unclear. CDR1 is SGHTA, CDR2 FQGNSA, per germline. CDR3 length: 17 residues. The V and J ends lost 1 base and 2 bases respectively, with 14 bases between them.

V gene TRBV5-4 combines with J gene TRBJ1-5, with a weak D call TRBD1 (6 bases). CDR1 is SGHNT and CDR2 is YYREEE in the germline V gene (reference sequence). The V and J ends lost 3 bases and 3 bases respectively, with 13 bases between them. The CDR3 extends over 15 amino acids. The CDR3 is CASSSGTNPNQPQHF. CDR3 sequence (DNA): TGTGCCAGCAGCTCCGGGACAAATCCCAATCAGCCCCAGCATTTT.

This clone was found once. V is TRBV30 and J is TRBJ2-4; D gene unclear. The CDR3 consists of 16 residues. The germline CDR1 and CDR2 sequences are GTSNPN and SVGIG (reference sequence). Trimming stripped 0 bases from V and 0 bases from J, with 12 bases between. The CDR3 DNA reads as TGTGCCTGGAGTGTAAAGGCAGGCCTAGCCAAAAACATTCAGTACTTC. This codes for CAWSVKAGLAKNIQYF.

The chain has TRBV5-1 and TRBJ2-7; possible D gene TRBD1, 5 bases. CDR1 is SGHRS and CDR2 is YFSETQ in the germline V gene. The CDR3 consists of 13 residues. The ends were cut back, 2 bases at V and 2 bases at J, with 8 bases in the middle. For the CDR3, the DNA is TGCGCCAGCAGCTTTACAGGTCCCTACGAGCAGTACTTC. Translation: CASSFTGPYEQYF.

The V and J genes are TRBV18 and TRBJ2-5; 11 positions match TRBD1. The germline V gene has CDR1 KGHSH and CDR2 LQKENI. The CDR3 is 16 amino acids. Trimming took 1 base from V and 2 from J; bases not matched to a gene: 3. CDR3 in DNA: TGTGCCAGCTCACCACTTGGGACAGGGGGTCAAGAGACCCAGTACTTC. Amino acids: CASSPLGTGGQETQYF.

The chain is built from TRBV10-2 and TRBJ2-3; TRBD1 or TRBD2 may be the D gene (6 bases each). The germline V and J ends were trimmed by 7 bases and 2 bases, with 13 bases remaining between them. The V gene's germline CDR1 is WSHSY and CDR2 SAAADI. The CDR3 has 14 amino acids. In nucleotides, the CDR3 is TGCGCCAGCATACCGGGGGCCTCCACAGATACGCAGTATTTT. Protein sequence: CASIPGASTDTQYF.

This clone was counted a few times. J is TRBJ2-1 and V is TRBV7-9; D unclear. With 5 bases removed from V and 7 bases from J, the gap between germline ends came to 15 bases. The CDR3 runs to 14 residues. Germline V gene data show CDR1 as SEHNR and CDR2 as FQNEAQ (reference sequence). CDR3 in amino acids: CASSVGGPLNEQFF. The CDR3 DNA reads TGTGCCAGCAGCGTGGGTGGCCCGTTGAATGAGCAGTTCTTC.

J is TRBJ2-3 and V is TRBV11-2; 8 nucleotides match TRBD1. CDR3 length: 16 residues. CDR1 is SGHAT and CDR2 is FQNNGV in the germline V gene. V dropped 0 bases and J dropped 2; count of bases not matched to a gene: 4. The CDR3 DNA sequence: TGTGCCAGCAGCTTAGATCGACAGGGGATCACAGATACGCAGTATTTT. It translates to CASSLDRQGITDTQYF.

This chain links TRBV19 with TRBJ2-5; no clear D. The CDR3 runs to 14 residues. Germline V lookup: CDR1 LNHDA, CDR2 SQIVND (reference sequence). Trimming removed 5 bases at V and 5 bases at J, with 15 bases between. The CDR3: CASSPTWGRETQYF. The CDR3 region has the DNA TGTGCCAGTAGTCCCACTTGGGGAAGGGAGACCCAGTACTTC.

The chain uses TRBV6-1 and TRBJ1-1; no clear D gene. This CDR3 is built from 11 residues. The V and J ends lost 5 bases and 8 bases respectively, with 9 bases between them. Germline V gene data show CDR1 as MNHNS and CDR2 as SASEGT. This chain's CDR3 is CASSWQLEAFF. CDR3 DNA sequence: TGTGCCAGCAGTTGGCAGCTCGAAGCTTTCTTT.

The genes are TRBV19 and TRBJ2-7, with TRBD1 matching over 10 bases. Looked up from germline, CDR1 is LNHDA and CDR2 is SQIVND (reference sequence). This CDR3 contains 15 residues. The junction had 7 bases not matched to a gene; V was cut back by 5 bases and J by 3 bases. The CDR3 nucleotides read TGTGCCAGTAGTGAACGGGACAGGGGAGTCTACGAGCAGTACTTC. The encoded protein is CASSERDRGVYEQYF.

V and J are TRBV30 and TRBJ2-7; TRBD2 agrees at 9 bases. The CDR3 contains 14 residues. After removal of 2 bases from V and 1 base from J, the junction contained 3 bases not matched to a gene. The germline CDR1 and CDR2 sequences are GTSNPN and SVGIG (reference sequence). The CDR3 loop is CAWSSLAGSYEQYF. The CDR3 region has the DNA TGTGCCTGGAGTAGCCTAGCGGGATCCTACGAGCAGTACTTC.

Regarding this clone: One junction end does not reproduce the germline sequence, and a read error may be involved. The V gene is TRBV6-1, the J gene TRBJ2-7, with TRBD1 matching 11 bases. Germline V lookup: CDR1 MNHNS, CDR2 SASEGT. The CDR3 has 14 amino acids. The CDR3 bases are TGTGCCAGCAGTGCCTCCGGGACAGGGGGTTCTCCACGATTC. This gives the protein CASSASGTGGSPRF.

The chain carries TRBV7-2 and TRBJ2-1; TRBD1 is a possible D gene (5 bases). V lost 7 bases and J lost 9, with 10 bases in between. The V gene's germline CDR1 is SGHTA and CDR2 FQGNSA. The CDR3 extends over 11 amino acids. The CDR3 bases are TGTGCCAGCATTAGTGGGGCTGAGCAGTTCTTC. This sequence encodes CASISGAEQFF.

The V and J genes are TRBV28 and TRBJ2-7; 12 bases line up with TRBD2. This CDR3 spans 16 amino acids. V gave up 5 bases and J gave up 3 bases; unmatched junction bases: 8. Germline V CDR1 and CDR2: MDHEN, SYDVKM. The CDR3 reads CASSSSSGGGSYEQYF. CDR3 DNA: TGTGCCAGCAGTAGTTCTAGCGGGGGGGGTAGCTACGAGCAGTACTTC.

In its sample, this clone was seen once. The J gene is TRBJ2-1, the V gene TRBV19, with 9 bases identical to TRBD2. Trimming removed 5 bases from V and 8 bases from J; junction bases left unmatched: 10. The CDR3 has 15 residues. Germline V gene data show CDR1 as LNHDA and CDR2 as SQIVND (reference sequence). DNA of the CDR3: TGTGCCAGTAGTTTTGTGCGGGAGGGTCGGCATGAGCAGTTCTTC. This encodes CASSFVREGRHEQFF. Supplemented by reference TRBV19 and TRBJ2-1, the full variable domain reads DGGITQSPKYLFRKEGQNVTLSCEQNLNHDAMYWYRQDPGQGLRLIYYSQIVNDFQKGDIAEGYSVSREKKESFPLTVTSAQKNPTAFYLCASSFVREGRHEQFFGPGTRLTVL.

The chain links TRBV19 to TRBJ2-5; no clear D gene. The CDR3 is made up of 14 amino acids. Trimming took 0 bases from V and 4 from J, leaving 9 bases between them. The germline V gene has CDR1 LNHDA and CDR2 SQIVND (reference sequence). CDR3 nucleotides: TGTGCCAGTAGTATAGATAGTCCTAGAGAGACCCAGTACTTC. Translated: CASSIDSPRETQYF.

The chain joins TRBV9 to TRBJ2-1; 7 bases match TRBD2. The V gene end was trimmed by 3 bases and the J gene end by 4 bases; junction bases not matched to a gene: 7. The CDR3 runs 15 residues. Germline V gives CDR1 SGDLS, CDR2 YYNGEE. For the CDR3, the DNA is TGTGCCAGCAGCGGCCGGGGGGATAGTTACAATGAGCAGTTCTTC. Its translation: CASSGRGDSYNEQFF.